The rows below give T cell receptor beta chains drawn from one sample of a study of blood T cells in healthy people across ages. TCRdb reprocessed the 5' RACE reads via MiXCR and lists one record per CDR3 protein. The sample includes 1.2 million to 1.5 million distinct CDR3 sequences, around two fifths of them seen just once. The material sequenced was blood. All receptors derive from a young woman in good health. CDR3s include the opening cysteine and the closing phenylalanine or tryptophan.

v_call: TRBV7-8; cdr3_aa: CASSLATGANQPQHF
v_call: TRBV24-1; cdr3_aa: CATSDLDGDTQYF
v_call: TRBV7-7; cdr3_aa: CASSLDGSRTDTQYF
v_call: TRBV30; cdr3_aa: CAWVTPEGDSRTEAFF
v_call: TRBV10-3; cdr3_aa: CAISERGQRGETQYF
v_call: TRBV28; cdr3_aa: CASSIAGTEDYEQYF
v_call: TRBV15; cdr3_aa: CATSRDRGTGRGYGYTF
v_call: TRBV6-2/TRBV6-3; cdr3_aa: CASSYFSSEQYF
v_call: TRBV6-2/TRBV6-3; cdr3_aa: CASWDNGASVNEQFF
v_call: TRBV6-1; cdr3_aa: CASSVGLLAYEQYF
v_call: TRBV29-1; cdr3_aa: CSVDARQANTEAFF
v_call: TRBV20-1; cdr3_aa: CSARRMSLDPRNEKLFF
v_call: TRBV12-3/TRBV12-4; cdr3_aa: CASRMTTQTQYF
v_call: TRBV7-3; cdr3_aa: CASSFQNYNEQYF
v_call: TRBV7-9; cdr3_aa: CANSAAGARTSTDTQYF
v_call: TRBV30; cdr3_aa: CAWSIRGAQGYTF
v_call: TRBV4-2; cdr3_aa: CASSQDVTTDTQYF